These 11 T cell receptor beta chains were all obtained from the same sample, sequenced in a study of OX40 agonist ivuxolimab in advanced cancers. Assay used: immunoSEQ multiplex PCR; TCRdb lists only in-frame clones, some missing. This sample has under 50,000 clones, with roughly 86% found just once. This material consisted of CD4+ or CD8+ T cells sorted from blood, taken in a trial of the OX40 agonist ivuxolimab. These receptors originate from an adult with an advanced solid tumor such as melanoma, head and neck, liver or kidney cancer.

The rearrangement uses TRBV28 and TRBJ2-4; 11 bases fit TRBD1. Per germline, CDR1 MDHEN and CDR2 SYDVKM. The trim removed 7 bases at V and 7 bases at J, leaving 3 bases unmatched. This CDR3 spans 13 amino acids. The CDR3 DNA reads as TGTGCCAGCATGGACAGGGGGCTCAACATTCAGTACTTC. Translating it yields CASMDRGLNIQYF.

The rearrangement uses TRBV2 and TRBJ1-1; D ambiguous. V was cut by 6 bases and J by 1 base, with 9 bases left in between. From germline, CDR1 is SNHLY and CDR2 FYNNEI. The CDR3 runs 13 residues. CDR3 amino acids: CASRLDGNTEAFF. The DNA for the CDR3 is TGTGCCAGCAGACTGGACGGGAACACTGAAGCTTTCTTT.

The CDR3 loop is CASSPVVQGTIYF. Here the CDR3 DNA reads TGTGCCAGCAGCCCAGTGGTACAGGGCACCATATATTTT. This chain connects TRBV7-6 to TRBJ1-3, with D possibly matching TRBD1 (6 bases). V was shortened by 5 bases and J by 9 bases, with 14 bases between the two germline ends. Germline V gene sequence: CDR1 SGHVS, CDR2 FNYEAQ. The CDR3 runs 13 residues.

V is TRBV9 and J is TRBJ2-1; D is unclear. Trimming took 3 bases from V and 4 from J, leaving 8 bases between them. This CDR3 comprises 13 residues. The germline V gene has CDR1 SGDLS and CDR2 YYNGEE. This chain's CDR3 is CASSEEDYNEQFF. Here the CDR3 DNA reads TGTGCCAGCAGCGAGGAAGATTACAATGAGCAGTTCTTC.

This rearrangement joins TRBV6-6 to TRBJ2-5; D perhaps matches TRBD2 (7 bases). CDR3 length: 15 amino acids. V was cut by 8 bases and J by 3 bases, with 19 bases left in between. Germline V lookup: CDR1 MNHNY, CDR2 SVGAGI (reference sequence). This CDR3 reads CASRPPGGREETQYF. The CDR3 DNA follows: TGTGCCAGCCGCCCACCGGGGGGCCGGGAAGAGACCCAGTACTTC.

This sequence joins TRBV5-1 and TRBJ2-3; no clear D gene. In germline, CDR1 is SGHRS, CDR2 YFSETQ. V lost 0 bases and J lost 0, with 11 bases in between. CDR3 length: 16 residues. The CDR3 nucleotides read TGCGCCAGCAGCTTGGGCCAGGTCCTCAGCACAGATACGCAGTATTTT. It codes for CASSLGQVLSTDTQYF.

The rearrangement links TRBV28 to TRBJ2-7; D perhaps matches TRBD1 (5 bases). The CDR3 runs to 14 residues. Deletions cut 3 bases from V and 2 bases from J, with 11 bases between. CDR1 and CDR2 (germline): MDHEN, SYDVKM. The CDR3 DNA reads as TGTGCCAGCAGTTTGCCAGGGTTCGCCTACGAGCAGTACTTC. This encodes CASSLPGFAYEQYF.

The rearrangement joins TRBV18 to TRBJ2-6; D ambiguous. Looked up from germline, CDR1 is KGHSH and CDR2 is LQKENI. The CDR3 length is 18 residues. V gave up 3 bases and J gave up 3 bases, with 18 bases separating them. CDR3 sequence: CASSPNGPPSYGANVLTF. The CDR3 bases are TGTGCCAGCTCACCGAACGGGCCACCCTCCTATGGGGCCAACGTCCTGACTTTC.

This clone has just a few counts. Here the CDR3 reads CASGAVSSYNEQFF. CDR3 nucleotide sequence: TGCGCCAGCGGAGCGGTTAGCTCCTACAATGAGCAGTTCTTC. This chain joins TRBV10-2 and TRBJ2-1, with D perhaps TRBD2 (5 bases). The V and J ends lost 8 bases and 0 bases respectively, with 11 bases between them. Germline loops: CDR1 WSHSY, CDR2 SAAADI. The length of the CDR3 is 14 residues.

The chain uses TRBV28 and TRBJ2-5; 12 bases map to TRBD2. The germline CDR1 and CDR2 sequences are MDHEN and SYDVKM. The CDR3 spans 18 residues. J gave up 5 bases and V 7 bases, and 17 bases lay outside the gene matches. CDR3 coding DNA: TGTGCCAGCACCAAACATGGGCCTAGCGGGAGGGCCGAGGAGACCCAGTACTTC. Translation gives CASTKHGPSGRAEETQYF.

V gene TRBV10-3 combines with J gene TRBJ2-1; TRBD2 agrees at 8 bases. The CDR3 contains 13 residues. Trimming at V came to 7 bases and at J to 4 bases, leaving 3 bases not matched to a gene. Germline V gene data show CDR1 as ENHRY and CDR2 as SYGVKD. As DNA, the CDR3 is TGTGCCATCAAAACTAGCGGTTACAATGAGCAGTTCTTC. Its translation: CAIKTSGYNEQFF.